These T cell receptor beta chains were read from a single sample in a study of cytomegalovirus exposure and HLA in healthy donors. TCRdb's table, derived via immunoSEQ multiplex PCR, lists solely in-frame clones and lacks some. The sample totals tens of thousands of clones. Sequencing used PBMCs. These receptors all stem from a female donor in good health and CMV-seropositive. Each CDR3 is given with its conserved first and last residue. D genes are given only for firm matches.

d_call j_call v_call cdr3_nt cdr3_aa
TRBD2 TRBJ2-1 TRBV9 TGTGCCAGCAGCGTAGTGTGGACTAGCGGGGGTGAGCAGTTCTTC CASSVVWTSGGEQFF
TRBD2 TRBJ2-3 TRBV5-4 TGTGCCAGCAGCACGGGACTATTCACAGATACGCAGTATTTT CASSTGLFTDTQYF
TRBD2 TRBJ2-1 TRBV14 TGTGCCAGCAGGCTAGCGGGGAGTACCTACAATGAGCAGTTCTTC CASRLAGSTYNEQFF
TRBD1 TRBJ2-3 TRBV10-1 TGCGCCAGCAGAGGACAGGGCACAGATACGCAGTATTTT CASRGQGTDTQYF
TRBD1 TRBJ1-1 TRBV18 TGTGCCAGCTCACCGGGACAGATGAACACTGAAGCTTTCTTT CASSPGQMNTEAFF
TRBD1 TRBJ1-2 TRBV6-5 TGTGCCAGCAGTTACTCATCAGGGGGTGAGAACTATGGCTACACCTTC CASSYSSGGENYGYTF
- TRBJ1-2 TRBV6-5 TGTGCCAGCACCCTAGAGGGAAGAGGCTACGCCTTC CASTLEGRGYAF
- TRBJ2-7 TRBV6-5 TGTGCCAGCAGCTCGGGACAAGGTTCCTACGAGCAGTACTTC CASSSGQGSYEQYF
TRBD2 TRBJ2-1 TRBV19 TGTGCCAGTAGTATCCCGGGACTAGCGGGCAATGAGCAGTTCTTC CASSIPGLAGNEQFF
TRBD1 TRBJ1-4 TRBV18 TGTGCCAGCTCAGTCGACAGGGTTGGAACTAATGAAAAACTGTTTTTT CASSVDRVGTNEKLFF
- TRBJ1-6 TRBV7-2 TGTGCCAGCAACACAGGGATAAGAAATTCACCCCTCCACTTT CASNTGIRNSPLHF
TRBD1 TRBJ1-6 TRBV11-3 TGTGCCAGCAGCCAGGGTGGACAGGTCCTTAATTCACCCCTCCACTTT CASSQGGQVLNSPLHF
- TRBJ1-5 TRBV19 TGTGCCAGTAGTAGGGATGACAGGAACACTCAGCCCCAGCATTTT CASSRDDRNTQPQHF
TRBD1 TRBJ2-2 TRBV7-9 TGTGCCAGCAGCAACTCCGGGACAGGGGGAGCCGGGGAGCTGTTTTTT CASSNSGTGGAGELFF
- TRBJ2-7 TRBV7-2 TGTGCCAGCAGCCCTACCCGAACAGCCTACGAGCAGTACTTC CASSPTRTAYEQYF
- TRBJ2-5 TRBV13 TGTGCCAGCAGCCCTCGACAGGTCCAAGAGACCCAGTACTTC CASSPRQVQETQYF
- TRBJ1-5 TRBV4-1 TGCGCCAGCAGCCAAGATGGTGCACGGGGGGGTTATCAGCCCCAGCATTTT CASSQDGARGGYQPQHF
- TRBJ2-6 TRBV5-1 TGCGCCAGCAGCTCCGAGCTCTCTGGGGCCAACGTCCTGACTTTC CASSSELSGANVLTF
- TRBJ2-7 TRBV4-3 TGCGCCAGCAGCCAAACCGGGAGCCGCTCCTACGAGCAGTACTTC CASSQTGSRSYEQYF
- TRBJ1-1 TRBV6-6 TGTGCCAGCAGTTCGATTGACAGGAACACTGAAGCTTTCTTT CASSSIDRNTEAFF
TRBD2 TRBJ2-7 TRBV6-1 TGTGCCAGCAGGGAGGGACTAGCGGACTCCTACGAGCAGTACTTC CASREGLADSYEQYF
- TRBJ2-1 TRBV5-1 TGCGCCAGCAGTCGCGGGGACGTTGATGAGCAGTTCTTC CASSRGDVDEQFF
TRBD2 TRBJ2-1 TRBV29-1 TGCAGCGTTGTAGGTACCGGGAGGGGGGGGTCTGAGCAGTTCTTC CSVVGTGRGGSEQFF
TRBD1 TRBJ2-7 TRBV7-6 TGTGCCAGCAGCTCCGGGACAGGAGGGCCCTACGAGCAGTACTTC CASSSGTGGPYEQYF
TRBD1 TRBJ1-1 TRBV28 TGTGCCAGCAGTCCAGCCATTCAGGGGGCTTATACTGAAGCTTTCTTT CASSPAIQGAYTEAFF
TRBD2 TRBJ2-7 TRBV7-3 TGTGCCAGCAGCTTAAAGGAGTCTAGCGGGGGGGCCTACGAGCAGTACTTC CASSLKESSGGAYEQYF
- TRBJ2-5 TRBV29-1 TGCAGCGGCCGGACAGCCCTAGAGACCCAGTACTTC CSGRTALETQYF
- TRBJ2-5 TRBV11-2 TGTGCCAGCAGCTTAATCGGCGGGGGCGAAAGAAGGGAGACCCAGTACTTC CASSLIGGGERRETQYF
- TRBJ2-7 TRBV6-6 TGTGCCAGCAGTCGGGGAGACTACGAGCAGTACTTC CASSRGDYEQYF
TRBD1 TRBJ2-7 TRBV4-2 TGTGCCAGCAGCCAAGCGGACAGGGGGGACTACGAGCAGTACTTC CASSQADRGDYEQYF
- TRBJ1-1 TRBV9 TGTGCCAGCAGCGTAGCTGATCAGGGAGGCGCTGAAGCTTTCTTT CASSVADQGGAEAFF
- TRBJ2-3 TRBV2 TGTGCCAGCAGTTTCGTCCCCCTAGATACGCAGTATTTT CASSFVPLDTQYF
- TRBJ1-2 TRBV15 TGTGCCACCAGCAGGGGGGGTAGCCAAGCCTATGGCTACACCTTC CATSRGGSQAYGYTF
- TRBJ2-1 TRBV5-4 TGTGCCAGCCGGGACACCGACAATGAGCAGTTCTTC CASRDTDNEQFF
TRBD1 TRBJ2-6 TRBV28 TGTGCCAGCAGTCTGGGACAGGCGACCTCTGGGGCCAACGTCCTGACTTTC CASSLGQATSGANVLTF
TRBD2 TRBJ2-2 TRBV9 TGTGCCAGCAGCGTTCGGACTAGTTCGAACACCGGGGAGCTGTTTTTT CASSVRTSSNTGELFF
TRBD2 TRBJ2-5 TRBV19 TGTGCCAGTAGGTTTAGCGGGGGGGGCTTGGAGACCCAGTACTTC CASRFSGGGLETQYF
- TRBJ1-6 TRBV4-3 TGCGCCAGCAGCCAAGGGGCCCTCTATAATTCACCCCTCCACTTT CASSQGALYNSPLHF
- TRBJ2-7 TRBV6-5 TGTGCCAGCAGTTACTCCATCCACTACGAGCAGTACTTC CASSYSIHYEQYF
- TRBJ1-2 TRBV6-1 TGTGCCAGCAGTGAGCTCGGCGGAAACTATGGCTACACCTTC CASSELGGNYGYTF
- TRBJ2-5 TRBV7-2 TGTGTCAGCAGGAGGGGGGGCAGGGATCAAGAGACCCAGTACTTC CVSRRGGRDQETQYF
- TRBJ2-5 TRBV7-3 TGTGCCAGCAGCCGGACAGTACAAGAGACCCAGTACTTC CASSRTVQETQYF
TRBD2 TRBJ2-1 TRBV13 TGTGCCAGCAGCTTAAGACGGCGGGGGTCCTCCCTTGACAATGAGCAGTTCTTC CASSLRRRGSSLDNEQFF
TRBD1 TRBJ2-5 TRBV19 TGTGCCAGTACTTCGACAGGGGGTGGGAGAGAGACCCAGTACTTC CASTSTGGGRETQYF
- TRBJ1-2 TRBV2 TGTGCCAGCAGTTCGAGACAGACTAACTATGGCTACACCTTC CASSSRQTNYGYTF
TRBD1 TRBJ2-7 TRBV7-9 TGTGCCAGCAGTTCCGGGACAGAAGCACCCGAGCAGTACTTC CASSSGTEAPEQYF
TRBD1 TRBJ1-6 TRBV6-1 TGTGCCAGCAGTGCGCCGGGACAGGGGACTTCACCCCTCCACTTT CASSAPGQGTSPLHF
TRBD1 TRBJ1-2 TRBV4-2 TGTGCCAGCAGCCAGACAGGGGGCGGCGGCTACACCTTC CASSQTGGGGYTF
TRBD1 TRBJ2-7 TRBV18 TGTGCCAGCTCACCACCGAGACAGGGGGACTACGAGCAGTACTTC CASSPPRQGDYEQYF
- TRBJ2-7 TRBV7-2 TGTGCCAGCAGCCGAGAGGACAGCCCCTACCATTCCTCCTACGAGCAGTACTTC CASSREDSPYHSSYEQYF
TRBD2 TRBJ2-7 TRBV6-1 TGTGCCAGCAGTGGGCTATCGGGAGGTTACGAGCAGTACTTC CASSGLSGGYEQYF
- TRBJ1-6 TRBV5-1 TGCGCCAGCAGCTTGACGGCGAGGAATTCACCCCTCCACTTT CASSLTARNSPLHF
TRBD1 TRBJ2-7 TRBV18 TGTGCCAGCTCACCACTTCCGGACAGGGTCAACGAGCAGTACTTC CASSPLPDRVNEQYF
- TRBJ2-1 TRBV10-3 TGTGCCATCAGTGAGTCGACCTTGGACTGGAAAAACAATGAGCAGTTCTTC CAISESTLDWKNNEQFF
TRBD1 TRBJ2-7 TRBV19 TGTGCCAGTATGGACCGGGACAGAGGGGACGAGCAGTACTTC CASMDRDRGDEQYF
- TRBJ1-1 TRBV7-2 TGTGCCAGCAGTCCCGATTTTAGCACTGAAGCTTTCTTT CASSPDFSTEAFF
- TRBJ1-4 TRBV11-2 TGTGCCAGCAGCACAGGGTCGAGTAATGAAAAACTGTTTTTT CASSTGSSNEKLFF
TRBD1 TRBJ2-7 TRBV30 TGTGCCTGGAGTGTACAGAGGACAGGGCGCCCCTACGAGCAGTACTTC CAWSVQRTGRPYEQYF
- TRBJ2-3 TRBV15 TGTGCCACCGGTAAAGCAGACATCGGAGATACGCAGTATTTT CATGKADIGDTQYF